The 15 T cell receptor beta chains below were found in one sample sequenced in a study of early T cells in non-severe SARS-CoV-2 infection. MiXCR, applied by TCRdb to the 5' RACE reads, yields one record per CDR3 protein. Of about 35,000 distinct CDR3 sequences in the sample, 4.5% to 7% are singletons; the top ten hold 3.5% to 4.5%. The source was whole blood, collected at baseline. The receptors originated from an adult who was a healthcare worker with PCR-confirmed SARS-CoV-2 infection or an uninfected control (not recorded which).

This clonotype was observed at least ten times. J is TRBJ2-2 and V is TRBV12-3 or TRBV12-4, with 10 bases matching TRBD1. V lost 6 bases, J lost 5 bases, and 6 bases stayed unmatched. CDR3 size: 15 residues. CDR3 sequence (DNA): TGTGCCAGCAGCCGACAGGGGGCAAATACCGGGGAGCTGTTTTTT. Its translation: CASSRQGANTGELFF.

This clonotype was detected ten times or more. V usage is TRBV3-1 and J usage is TRBJ2-1, with 12 bases lining up with TRBD2. The germline V gene encodes CDR1 LGHDT and CDR2 YNNKEL (reference sequence). The CDR3 runs 16 residues. V lost 3 bases to trimming and J lost 8 bases; unmatched junction nucleotides: 8. Written as DNA, the CDR3 is TGTGCCAGCAGCCAGAAGGTACTAGCGGGGGGCCATGAGCAGTTCTTC. The encoded protein is CASSQKVLAGGHEQFF.

This clonotype was recorded many times. The chain employs TRBV18 and TRBJ2-1; TRBD1 matches 9 bases. The CDR3 sequence is 17 residues long. Germline values: CDR1 KGHSH, CDR2 LQKENI. V lost 3 bases and J lost 6; bases outside the gene matches: 12. The CDR3 reads CASSPLNRDRVFNEQFF. The CDR3 DNA reads TGTGCCAGCTCACCTTTAAACCGGGACAGGGTATTCAATGAGCAGTTCTTC.

This clonotype appeared many times. This chain joins TRBV6-2 or TRBV6-3 and TRBJ1-1, with D uncertain. CDR3 length: 16 amino acids. The germline V and J ends were trimmed by 2 bases and 0 bases, with 13 bases remaining between them. Germline V gene lookup returns CDR1 MNHEY and CDR2 SVGEGT. The CDR3 sequence: CASSYGLETMNTEAFF. The CDR3 DNA reads as TGTGCCAGCAGTTACGGACTTGAAACCATGAACACTGAAGCTTTCTTT.

This clonotype was observed at least ten times. This chain connects TRBV4-1 to TRBJ2-3, with TRBD2 matching over 10 bases. Germline CDR1 MGHRA, CDR2 YSYEKL. The CDR3 length is 17 residues. Unmatched junction bases numbered 9, after V lost 4 bases and J lost 2 bases. CDR3 protein: CASSRTLAGIITDTQYF. CDR3 coding DNA: TGCGCCAGCAGCCGGACACTAGCGGGGATTATCACAGATACGCAGTATTTT.

This clonotype was found many times. This chain joins TRBV9 and TRBJ2-3; TRBD2 agrees at 12 bases. CDR1 SGDLS and CDR2 YYNGEE come from the germline V gene. V lost 3 bases, J lost 0 bases, and 17 bases stayed unmatched. This CDR3 is built from 21 residues. The CDR3 spells CASSATVGRGLAGTSTDTQYF. The CDR3 DNA sequence: TGTGCCAGCAGCGCCACAGTAGGAAGAGGACTAGCGGGAACTAGCACAGATACGCAGTATTTT. Based on the CDR3 plus reference TRBV9 and TRBJ2-3, the full variable domain is DSGVTQTPKHLITATGQRVTLRCSPRSGDLSVYWYQQSLDQGLQFLIQYYNGEERAKGNILERFSAQQFPDLHSELNLSSLELGDSALYFCASSATVGRGLAGTSTDTQYFGPGTRLTVL.

The chain employs TRBV6-1 and TRBJ2-7; possible D gene TRBD2, 5 bases. CDR1 MNHNS and CDR2 SASEGT come from the germline V gene. Trimming took off 9 bases at V and 6 bases at J, with 18 bases between the two ends. The CDR3 runs 13 residues. CDR3 nucleotide sequence: TGTGCCAGTCAGACGGGATATATCGTCGAGCAGTACTTC. This translates into CASQTGYIVEQYF.

This clonotype was recorded many times. The chain is built from TRBV5-4 and TRBJ2-2; D unclear. The V gene lost 2 bases and the J gene lost 1 base, with 3 bases spanning the gap. This CDR3 has 13 amino acids. Per germline, CDR1 SGHNT and CDR2 YYREEE (reference sequence). The CDR3 sequence: CASSFGNTGELFF. The DNA of the CDR3 is TGTGCCAGCAGCTTTGGGAACACCGGGGAGCTGTTTTTT.

This clonotype was detected many times. The chain is built from TRBV7-2 and TRBJ1-2; D gene ambiguous. V was trimmed by 5 bases and J by 4 bases, leaving 11 bases between them. CDR1 SGHTA and CDR2 FQGNSA come from the germline V gene. The CDR3 runs 13 residues. CDR3 in DNA: TGTGCCAGCAGCCCAGCCGGCGGCTATGGCTACACCTTC. Amino acid sequence: CASSPAGGYGYTF. The full variable domain, in which reference TRBV7-2 and TRBJ1-2 provide the parts outside the CDR3, is GAGVSQSPSNKVTEKGKDVELRCDPISGHTALYWYRQSLGQGLEFLIYFQGNSAPDKSGLPSDRFSAERTGGSVSTLTIQRTQQEDSAVYLCASSPAGGYGYTFGSGTRLTVV.

This clonotype showed up many times. The CDR3 spells CSVGLGGGINHEQYF. CDR3 nucleotides: TGCAGCGTTGGCCTTGGGGGGGGCATTAACCACGAGCAGTACTTC. This chain links TRBV29-1 with TRBJ2-7; D might be TRBD2 (7 bases). V dropped 4 bases and J dropped 5 bases, with 21 bases sitting between them. The CDR3 has 15 residues. The germline V gene has CDR1 SQVTM and CDR2 ANQGSEA.

This clonotype has a count of ten or more. The chain has TRBV6-6 and TRBJ2-3; D tentatively fits TRBD1 or TRBD2 (5 bases each). Germline V lookup: CDR1 MNHNY, CDR2 SVGAGI (reference sequence). The CDR3 contains 15 residues. Trimming removed 5 bases from V and 4 bases from J, with 16 bases in between. DNA of the CDR3: TGTGCCAGCAGTACCGAGGGACGTTCCCCAGATACGCAGTATTTT. It is translated as CASSTEGRSPDTQYF.

In this sample, this clonotype turned up many times. The chain carries TRBV6-1 and TRBJ2-1; a weak D match, TRBD2 (6 bases). The germline V gene has CDR1 MNHNS and CDR2 SASEGT. Deletions cut 5 bases from V and 6 bases from J, with 14 bases between. The length of the CDR3 is 14 residues. The CDR3 sequence: CASSRVGRGNEQFF. CDR3 bases: TGTGCCAGCAGTCGCGTCGGGAGAGGCAATGAGCAGTTCTTC.

This clonotype is termed medium-sized. The chain joins TRBV6-4 to TRBJ2-1; possible D gene TRBD2, 6 bases. V was cut by 6 bases and J by 5 bases, with 17 bases left in between. Germline CDR1 reads MRHNA; CDR2 reads SNTAGT. This CDR3 is 15 amino acids long. DNA of the CDR3: TGTGCCAGCAGCACCGGGACTGGCCCCAACAATGAGCAGTTCTTC. It specifies CASSTGTGPNNEQFF.

A word on this clonotype: A much more abundant neighbour one base away suggests this may be a read error. The rearrangement uses TRBV27 and TRBJ2-3; 8 nucleotides align to TRBD1. Germline assignment: CDR1 MNHEY and CDR2 SMNVEV (reference sequence). This CDR3 is built from 14 residues. This chain's CDR3 is CPSSPGQATDTQYF. DNA for the CDR3: TGTCCCAGCAGTCCGGGACAGGCCACAGATACGCAGTATTTT.

The CDR3 here is CASVSGSGYTF. CDR3 DNA: TGTGCCAGCGTTTCAGGCAGCGGCTACACCTTC. The chain joins TRBV25-1 to TRBJ1-2; D uncertain. The CDR3 runs to 11 residues. CDR1 and CDR2 from the germline V gene are MGHDK and SYGVNS. V was cut by 8 bases and J by 8 bases, with 12 bases left in between.